Listed below are T cell receptor beta chains from one sample, sequenced in a study of T cell responses to AZD1222 COVID-19 vaccine. Assay: immunoSEQ multiplex PCR; the TCRdb copy retains only in-frame clones and omits some. Of fewer than 150,000 clones in the sample, roughly 90% were seen once. The material was peripheral blood, obtained 28 days after the second AZD1222 dose. The receptor source for this set is an adult who received the AZD1222 COVID-19 vaccine. The CDR3 runs from the conserved cysteine through the conserved F or W. D genes are given only for firm matches. Size is stated for part of the rows, as once, few or many counts, or as a class when the clone is expanded.

V: TRBV28
J: TRBJ2-1
size: -
D: -
CDR3: CASSTRAGVNSYNEQFF
DNA: TGTGCCAGCAGCACCCGGGCAGGAGTCAACTCCTACAATGAGCAGTTCTTC

V: TRBV5-1
J: TRBJ1-1
size: -
D: -
CDR3: CASSRNRDWGEAFF
DNA: TGCGCCAGCAGCCGGAACAGGGACTGGGGTGAAGCTTTCTTT

V: TRBV13
J: TRBJ1-4
size: -
D: -
CDR3: CASSLLGGRVFF
DNA: TGTGCCAGCAGCTTATTGGGGGGCAGGGTGTTTTTT

V: TRBV24-1
J: TRBJ1-3
size: -
D: -
CDR3: CATSNRAGNTIYF
DNA: TGTGCCACCAGTAACAGGGCTGGAAACACCATATATTTT

V: TRBV30
J: TRBJ1-5
size: -
D: TRBD1
CDR3: CAWSLGTGSQPQHF
DNA: TGTGCCTGGAGTCTCGGGACAGGGAGTCAGCCCCAGCATTTT

V: TRBV18
J: TRBJ1-2
size: -
D: -
CDR3: CASSTVSNYGYTF
DNA: TGTGCCAGCTCAACAGTATCCAACTATGGCTACACCTTC

V: TRBV14
J: TRBJ2-3
size: -
D: -
CDR3: CASSPGRGRRISTDTQYF
DNA: TGTGCCAGCAGCCCCGGGCGGGGTCGACGGATCAGCACAGATACGCAGTATTTT

V: TRBV7-8
J: TRBJ2-5
size: -
D: -
CDR3: CASSPSRAAGWETQYF
DNA: TGTGCCAGCAGCCCCAGCCGAGCGGCGGGGTGGGAGACCCAGTACTTC

V: TRBV6-5
J: TRBJ1-2
size: -
D: -
CDR3: CASSPSTATGGYTF
DNA: TGTGCCAGCAGTCCCTCAACGGCTACGGGGGGCTACACCTTC

V: TRBV6-5
J: TRBJ1-2
size: -
D: -
CDR3: CASSKVGYGYTF
DNA: TGTGCCAGCAGTAAGGTTGGGTATGGCTACACCTTC

V: TRBV20-1
J: TRBJ1-6
size: -
D: -
CDR3: CSASFGQGNSPLHF
DNA: TGCAGTGCTAGTTTCGGGCAGGGCAATTCACCCCTCCACTTT

V: TRBV6-4
J: TRBJ1-2
size: -
D: -
CDR3: CASSDVAGKYTF
DNA: TGTGCCAGCAGTGACGTCGCAGGGAAGTACACCTTC

V: TRBV5-6
J: TRBJ1-4
size: -
D: -
CDR3: CASSSRWAAANEKLFF
DNA: TGTGCCAGCAGCTCCCGTTGGGCCGCCGCTAATGAAAAACTGTTTTTT

V: TRBV14
J: TRBJ1-3
size: -
D: -
CDR3: CASTSISGNTIYF
DNA: TGTGCCAGCACCTCGATCTCTGGAAACACCATATATTTT

V: TRBV18
J: TRBJ1-5
size: -
D: -
CDR3: CASSEWDNNQPQHF
DNA: TGTGCCAGCTCAGAATGGGACAACAATCAGCCCCAGCATTTT

V: TRBV7-9
J: TRBJ1-2
size: -
D: -
CDR3: CASSLSAAGEGYTF
DNA: TGTGCCAGCAGCTTATCCGCGGCAGGGGAAGGCTACACCTTC

V: TRBV10-2
J: TRBJ2-7
size: once
D: -
CDR3: CASSERRSGVPREQYF
DNA: TGCGCCAGCAGTGAGCGGCGTAGCGGAGTTCCTAGGGAGCAGTACTTC

V: TRBV19
J: TRBJ2-2
size: -
D: -
CDR3: CASSVQVNTGELFF
DNA: TGTGCCAGTAGTGTACAGGTCAACACCGGGGAGCTGTTTTTT

V: TRBV2
J: TRBJ1-1
size: many
D: -
CDR3: CASSEQHRMNTEAFF
DNA: TGTGCCAGCAGTGAACAGCACAGAATGAACACTGAAGCTTTCTTT

V: TRBV7-3
J: TRBJ2-1
size: -
D: -
CDR3: CASSTTGSDNEQFF
DNA: TGTGCCAGCAGCACTACGGGTTCCGACAATGAGCAGTTCTTC

V: TRBV28
J: TRBJ1-5
size: -
D: -
CDR3: CASRGGGNGLSNQPQHF
DNA: TGTGCCAGTCGGGGAGGGGGGAATGGTTTGAGCAATCAGCCCCAGCATTTT

V: TRBV30
J: TRBJ2-5
size: -
D: -
CDR3: CAWSVGTAYQETQYF
DNA: TGTGCCTGGAGTGTCGGGACTGCCTACCAAGAGACCCAGTACTTC

V: TRBV24-1
J: TRBJ1-4
size: -
D: -
CDR3: CATIRPASNSGKLFF
DNA: TGTGCCACCATAAGACCGGCCTCTAACTCTGGAAAACTGTTTTTT

V: TRBV7-2
J: TRBJ1-2
size: -
D: TRBD1
CDR3: CASSLAAGTGKGSYGYTF
DNA: TGTGCCAGCAGCTTAGCAGCCGGGACAGGGAAGGGGAGCTATGGCTACACCTTC

V: TRBV7-9
J: TRBJ2-3
size: -
D: -
CDR3: CASSLMGGVDTQYF
DNA: TGTGCCAGCAGCTTAATGGGGGGAGTAGATACGCAGTATTTT

V: TRBV4-2
J: TRBJ1-4
size: -
D: -
CDR3: CASSRLGTDEKLFF
DNA: TGTGCCAGCAGCCGCCTCGGGACGGATGAAAAACTGTTTTTT

V: TRBV19
J: TRBJ1-3
size: -
D: -
CDR3: CASSMYLSGNTIYF
DNA: TGTGCCAGTAGTATGTATCTCTCTGGAAACACCATATATTTT

V: TRBV10-3
J: TRBJ1-2
size: -
D: -
CDR3: CAISLGQRGDYGYTF
DNA: TGTGCCATCAGCCTCGGACAGCGAGGGGACTATGGCTACACCTTC

V: TRBV30
J: TRBJ2-7
size: -
D: TRBD1
CDR3: CAWRGTARHEQYF
DNA: TGTGCCTGGAGAGGGACAGCCCGCCACGAGCAGTACTTC

V: TRBV19
J: TRBJ1-3
size: -
D: TRBD1
CDR3: CASSTRGQVGNTIYF
DNA: TGTGCCAGTAGTACCCGAGGACAGGTCGGAAACACCATATATTTT

V: TRBV19
J: TRBJ2-1
size: few
D: TRBD2
CDR3: CASSAGLANGEQFF
DNA: TGTGCCAGTAGTGCGGGACTAGCGAATGGTGAGCAGTTCTTC

V: TRBV18
J: TRBJ1-2
size: -
D: -
CDR3: CASSPVGGYGYTF
DNA: TGTGCCAGCTCACCAGTGGGAGGCTATGGCTACACCTTC

V: TRBV6-2/TRBV6-3
J: TRBJ2-5
size: -
D: -
CDR3: CASSSGQAGQETQYF
DNA: TGTGCCAGCAGCTCCGGACAGGCGGGGCAAGAGACCCAGTACTTC

V: TRBV5-1
J: TRBJ2-3
size: -
D: TRBD2
CDR3: CASSPVLAGADTQYF
DNA: TGCGCCAGCAGCCCGGTCCTAGCGGGAGCAGATACGCAGTATTTT

V: TRBV4-1
J: TRBJ2-7
size: -
D: TRBD2
CDR3: CASSQGLAEFYEQYF
DNA: TGCGCCAGCAGCCAAGGACTAGCGGAGTTCTACGAGCAGTACTTC

V: TRBV4-2
J: TRBJ1-3
size: once
D: TRBD1
CDR3: CATQTQGALGNTIYF
DNA: TGTGCCACCCAGACCCAGGGGGCGCTTGGAAACACCATATATTTT

V: TRBV5-1
J: TRBJ1-1
size: -
D: -
CDR3: CASSLRTAQNTEAFF
DNA: TGCGCCAGCAGCTTGAGGACAGCCCAAAACACTGAAGCTTTCTTT

V: TRBV3-1/TRBV3-2
J: TRBJ2-2
size: -
D: TRBD1
CDR3: CASSRPPRTGSTGELFF
DNA: TGTGCCAGCAGCCGTCCTCCCCGGACAGGGAGCACCGGGGAGCTGTTTTTT

V: TRBV27
J: TRBJ1-6
size: -
D: -
CDR3: CASSLSAGAVNSPLHF
DNA: TGTGCCAGCAGTTTATCGGCGGGGGCTGTTAATTCACCCCTCCACTTT

V: TRBV4-3
J: TRBJ2-1
size: -
D: TRBD1
CDR3: CASSHGTGFYNEQFF
DNA: TGCGCCAGCAGCCACGGGACAGGGTTTTACAATGAGCAGTTCTTC

V: TRBV19
J: TRBJ2-2
size: -
D: TRBD2
CDR3: CASSTGLNTGELFF
DNA: TGTGCCAGTAGTACGGGACTAAACACCGGGGAGCTGTTTTTT

V: TRBV5-1
J: TRBJ2-1
size: -
D: TRBD2
CDR3: CASSLPVSGSGDEQFF
DNA: TGCGCCAGCAGCTTGCCTGTCAGCGGGAGCGGGGATGAGCAGTTCTTC

V: TRBV2
J: TRBJ1-1
size: -
D: -
CDR3: CASSGGPTGTEAFF
DNA: TGTGCCAGCAGTGGGGGTCCGACAGGAACTGAAGCTTTCTTT